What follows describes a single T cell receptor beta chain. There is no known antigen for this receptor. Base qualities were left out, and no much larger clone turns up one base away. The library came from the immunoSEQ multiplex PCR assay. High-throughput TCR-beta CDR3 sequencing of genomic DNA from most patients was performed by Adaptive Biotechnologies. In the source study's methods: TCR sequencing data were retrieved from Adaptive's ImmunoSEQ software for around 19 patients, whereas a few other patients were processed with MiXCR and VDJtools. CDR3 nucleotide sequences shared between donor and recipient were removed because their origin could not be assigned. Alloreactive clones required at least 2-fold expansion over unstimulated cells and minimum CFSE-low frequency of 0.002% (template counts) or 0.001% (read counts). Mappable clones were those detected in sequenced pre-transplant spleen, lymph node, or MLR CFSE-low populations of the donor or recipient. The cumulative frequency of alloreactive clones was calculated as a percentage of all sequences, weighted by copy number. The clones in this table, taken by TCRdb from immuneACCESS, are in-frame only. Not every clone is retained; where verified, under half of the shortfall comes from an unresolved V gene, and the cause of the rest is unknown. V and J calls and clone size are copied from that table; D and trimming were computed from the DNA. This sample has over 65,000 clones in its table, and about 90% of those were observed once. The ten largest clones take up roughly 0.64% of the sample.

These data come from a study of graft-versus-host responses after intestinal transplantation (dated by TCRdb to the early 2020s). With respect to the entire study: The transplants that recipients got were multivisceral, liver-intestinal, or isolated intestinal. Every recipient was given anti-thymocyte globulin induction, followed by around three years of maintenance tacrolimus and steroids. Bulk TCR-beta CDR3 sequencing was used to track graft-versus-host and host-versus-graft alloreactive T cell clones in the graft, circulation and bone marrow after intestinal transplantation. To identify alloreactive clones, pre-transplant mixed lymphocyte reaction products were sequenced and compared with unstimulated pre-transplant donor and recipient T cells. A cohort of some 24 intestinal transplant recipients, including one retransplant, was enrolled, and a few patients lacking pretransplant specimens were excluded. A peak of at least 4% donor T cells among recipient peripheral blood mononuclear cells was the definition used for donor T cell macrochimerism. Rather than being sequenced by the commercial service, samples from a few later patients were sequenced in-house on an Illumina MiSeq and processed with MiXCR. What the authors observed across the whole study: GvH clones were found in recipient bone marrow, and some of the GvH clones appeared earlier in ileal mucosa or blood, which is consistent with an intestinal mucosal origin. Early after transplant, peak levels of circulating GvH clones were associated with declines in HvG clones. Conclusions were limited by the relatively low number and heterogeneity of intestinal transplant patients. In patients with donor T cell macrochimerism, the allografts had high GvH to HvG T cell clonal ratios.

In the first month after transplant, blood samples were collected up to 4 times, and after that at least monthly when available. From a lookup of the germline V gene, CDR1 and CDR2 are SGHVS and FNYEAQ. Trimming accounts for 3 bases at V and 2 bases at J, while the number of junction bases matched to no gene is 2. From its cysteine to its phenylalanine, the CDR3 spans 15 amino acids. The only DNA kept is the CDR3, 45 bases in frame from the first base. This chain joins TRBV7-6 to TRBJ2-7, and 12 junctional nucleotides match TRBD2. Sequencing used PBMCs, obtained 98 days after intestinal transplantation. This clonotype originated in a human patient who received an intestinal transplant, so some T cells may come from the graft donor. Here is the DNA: TGTGCCAGCAGCTTGGCTAGCGGGGGGGCCTACGAGCAGTACTTC. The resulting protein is CASSLASGGAYEQYF.